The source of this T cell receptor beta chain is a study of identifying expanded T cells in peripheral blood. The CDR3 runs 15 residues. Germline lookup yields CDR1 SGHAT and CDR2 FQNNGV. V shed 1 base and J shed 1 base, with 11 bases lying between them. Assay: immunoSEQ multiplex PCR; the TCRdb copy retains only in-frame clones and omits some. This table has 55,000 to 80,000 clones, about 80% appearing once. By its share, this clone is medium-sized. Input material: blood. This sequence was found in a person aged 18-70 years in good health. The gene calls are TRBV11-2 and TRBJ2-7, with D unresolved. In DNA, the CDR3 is TGTGCCAGCAGCTTAGCGGCAGCCGAATCCTACGAGCAGTACTTC. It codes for CASSLAAAESYEQYF.